This TCR beta chain is from a study of T cell responses to AZD1222 COVID-19 vaccine (dated by TCRdb to the early 2020s). In terms of the full investigation: A total of 230 to 250 trial participants underwent TCR sequencing, of whom some 200 had received two doses of AZD1222 and approximately 26 had received two doses of the MenACWY control vaccine. Trial participants were enrolled by age into 18-55, 56-69 and 70-plus year subgroups, with around 150, 28 and 57 TCR-sequenced participants respectively.

The germline V gene specifies SGHTA as CDR1 and FQGNSA as CDR2. Inclusive of the bounding cysteine and phenylalanine, the CDR3 is 17 residues long. The CDR3 DNA has 51 bases and is translated from base 1. V loses 3 bases of germline sequence and J loses 4 bases, and the interval between the two ends is 19 bases. The label giving this sample's time point can be read as: about 28 days (+/-7) after the second vaccine dose. AZD1222 recipients whose second dose came at about 4 weeks and those whose second dose came at about 12 weeks were combined into one group, since spike-specific TCR depth and breadth did not differ between the two schedules. Vaccinee samples were obtained from the UK trials COV001 and COV002, which included a single-blind randomized controlled phase 2/3 trial of AZD1222 (ChAdOx1 nCoV-19) in healthy adults. For TCRbeta chain sequencing, PBMC samples from trial participants were taken at day 0 and at day 28 after the second dose.

A note on this clone: The antigen it recognizes is unknown. No clone much larger than this one lies a single base away; base qualities are absent.

The CDR3 regions of human TCRbeta chains were subjected to immunosequencing. In the original analysis: Repertoire TCRs were checked for matches against a reference library of SARS-CoV-2-specific TCRs that had been generated using the MIRA antigen-specificity platform. Breadth meant the fraction of unique TCRs that were SARS-CoV-2-associated, whereas depth meant the fraction of total T cells that were SARS-CoV-2-associated. Each spike-specific TCR was assigned to its reactive spike region and to a CD4 or CD8 class using the MIRA data. Log10-transformed breadth and depth values were compared by one-way ANOVA with Sidak's multiple comparisons tests. TCRdb limited this immuneACCESS table to in-frame rearrangements with V and J called. A share of clones is missing; checked studies link under half to unresolved V genes, and the rest is unexplained. The V and J calls and clone size come from that table; D and trimming were worked out from the DNA. A total of around 200,000 clones appear in this sample, 85% to 95% of them only once. About 1.5% of the sample goes to the ten largest clones.

Overall study results and their limits: Participants were mostly white British, with more females than males. The authors suggested clonal diversity may have been underestimated. CD4 TCRs associated with the vaccine covered the entire spike protein, and the dominant responses were in regions 160-218 and 743-854. The 56-69-year group was small, and its depth increase did not reach significance, likely because of low power. Reportedly, almost half of the unique spike-specific TCRs recognized epitopes lying outside the regions that are mutated in the B.1.351 and B.1.1.7 variants. Because no day 14 peak-response samples were available, the repertoires could be characterized only after the peak T cell response. Spike-specific TCR breadth and depth rose significantly after two AZD1222 doses compared with day 0 and with MenACWY recipients. Only a handful of AZD1222 recipients were SARS-CoV-2 seropositive at baseline, limiting conclusions about previously exposed vaccinees.

The sequence derives from an adult who received the AZD1222 COVID-19 vaccine. The V and J segments used are TRBV7-2 and TRBJ2-1; TRBD1 is a weak D gene call, 6 bases matching. Sequenced here: peripheral blood, sampled 28 days after the second AZD1222 dose. The CDR3 has the sequence CASSFRGPQGQYNEQFF. The sequenced DNA is TGTGCCAGCAGCTTTCGAGGGCCCCAGGGGCAATACAATGAGCAGTTCTTC.